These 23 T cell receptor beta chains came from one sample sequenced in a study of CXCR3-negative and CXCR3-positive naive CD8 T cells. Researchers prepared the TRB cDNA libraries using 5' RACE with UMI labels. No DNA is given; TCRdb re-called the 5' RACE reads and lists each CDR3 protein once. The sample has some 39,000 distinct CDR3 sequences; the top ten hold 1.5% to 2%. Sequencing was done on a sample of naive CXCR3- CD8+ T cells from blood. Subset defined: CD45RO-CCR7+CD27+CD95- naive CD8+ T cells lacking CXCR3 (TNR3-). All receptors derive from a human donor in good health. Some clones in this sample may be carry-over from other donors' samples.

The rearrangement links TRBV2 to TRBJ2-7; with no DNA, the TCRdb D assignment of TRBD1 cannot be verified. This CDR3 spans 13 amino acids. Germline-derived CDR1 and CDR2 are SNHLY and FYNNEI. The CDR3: CASSDIPPYEQYF.

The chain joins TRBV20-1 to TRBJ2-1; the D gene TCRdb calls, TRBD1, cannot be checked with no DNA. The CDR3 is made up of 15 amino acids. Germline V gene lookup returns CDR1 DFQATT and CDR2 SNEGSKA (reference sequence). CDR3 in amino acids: CSASSDPGGYNEQFF.

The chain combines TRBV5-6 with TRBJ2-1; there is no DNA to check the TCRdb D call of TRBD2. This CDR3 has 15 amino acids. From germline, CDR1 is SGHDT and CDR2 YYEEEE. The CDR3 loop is CASSHASGQNNEQFF.

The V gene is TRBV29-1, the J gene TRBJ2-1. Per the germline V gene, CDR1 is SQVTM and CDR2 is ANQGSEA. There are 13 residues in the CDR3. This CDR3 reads CSVETDSYNEQFF.

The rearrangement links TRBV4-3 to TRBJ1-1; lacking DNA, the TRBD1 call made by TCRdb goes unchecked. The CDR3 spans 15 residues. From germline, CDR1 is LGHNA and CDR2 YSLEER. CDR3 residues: CASSQLRDRGTEAFF.

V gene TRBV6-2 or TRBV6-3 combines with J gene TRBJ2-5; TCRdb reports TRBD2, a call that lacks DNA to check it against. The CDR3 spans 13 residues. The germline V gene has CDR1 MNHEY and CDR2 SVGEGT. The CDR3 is CASSLSEEETQYF.

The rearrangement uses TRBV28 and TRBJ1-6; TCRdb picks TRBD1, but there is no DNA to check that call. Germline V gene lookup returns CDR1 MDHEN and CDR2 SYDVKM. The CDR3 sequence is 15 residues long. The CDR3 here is CASSFLDRGNSPLHF. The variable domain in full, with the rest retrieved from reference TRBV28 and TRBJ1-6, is DVKVTQSSRYLVKRTGEKVFLECVQDMDHENMFWYRQDPGLGLRLIYFSYDVKMKEKGDIPEGYSVSREKKERFSLILESASTNQTSMYLCASSFLDRGNSPLHFGNGTRLTVT.

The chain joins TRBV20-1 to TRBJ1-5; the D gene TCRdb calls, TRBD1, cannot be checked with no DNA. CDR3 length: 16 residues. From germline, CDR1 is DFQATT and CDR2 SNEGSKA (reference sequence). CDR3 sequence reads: CSALLPDSHSNQPQHF.

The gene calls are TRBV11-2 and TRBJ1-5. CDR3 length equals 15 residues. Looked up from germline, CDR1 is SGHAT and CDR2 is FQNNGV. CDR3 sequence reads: CASSLAEDSNQPQHF.

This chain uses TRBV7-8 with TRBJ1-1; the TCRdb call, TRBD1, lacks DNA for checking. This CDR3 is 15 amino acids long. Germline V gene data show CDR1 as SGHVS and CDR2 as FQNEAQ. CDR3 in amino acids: CASSLSGTLVPEAFF.

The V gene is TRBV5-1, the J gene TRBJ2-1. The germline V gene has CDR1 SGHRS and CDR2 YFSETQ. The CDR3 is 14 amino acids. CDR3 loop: CASKDSGSYNEQFF.

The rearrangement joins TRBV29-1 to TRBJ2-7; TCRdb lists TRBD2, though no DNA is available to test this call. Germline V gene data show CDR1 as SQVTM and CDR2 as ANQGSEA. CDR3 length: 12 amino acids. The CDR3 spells CSVLAVTYEQYF.

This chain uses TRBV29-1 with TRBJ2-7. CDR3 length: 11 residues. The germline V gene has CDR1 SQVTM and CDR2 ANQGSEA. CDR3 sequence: CSALGPYEQYF.

The CDR3 sequence is CSAGLGINEQFF. The chain carries TRBV20-1 and TRBJ2-1; absent DNA, TCRdb's TRBD2 call cannot be checked. Germline CDR1 reads DFQATT; CDR2 reads SNEGSKA (reference sequence). The CDR3 loop spans 12 amino acids.

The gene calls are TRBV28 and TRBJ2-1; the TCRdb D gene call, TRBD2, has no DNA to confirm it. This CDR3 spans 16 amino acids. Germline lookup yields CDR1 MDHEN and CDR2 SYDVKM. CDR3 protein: CASSPLAGAVYNEQFF.

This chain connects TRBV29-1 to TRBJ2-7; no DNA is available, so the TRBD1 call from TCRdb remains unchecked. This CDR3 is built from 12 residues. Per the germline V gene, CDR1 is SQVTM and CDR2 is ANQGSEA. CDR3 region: CSARDGTYERYF.

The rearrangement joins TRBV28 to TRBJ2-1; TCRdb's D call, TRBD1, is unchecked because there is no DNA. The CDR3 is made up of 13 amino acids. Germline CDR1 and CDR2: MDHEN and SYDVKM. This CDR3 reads CASSSGSYNEQFF.

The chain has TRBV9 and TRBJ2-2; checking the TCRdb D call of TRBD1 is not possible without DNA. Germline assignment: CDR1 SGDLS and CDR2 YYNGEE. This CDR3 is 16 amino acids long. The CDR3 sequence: CASSVSGGYLTGELFF.

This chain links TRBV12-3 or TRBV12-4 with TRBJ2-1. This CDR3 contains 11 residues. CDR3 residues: CASSLINEQFF.

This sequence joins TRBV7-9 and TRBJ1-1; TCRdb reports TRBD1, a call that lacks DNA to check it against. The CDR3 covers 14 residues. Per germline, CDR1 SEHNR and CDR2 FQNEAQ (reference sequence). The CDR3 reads CASSLGRGNTEAFF.

This CDR3 is CASREGGSTDTQYF. The chain employs TRBV7-3 and TRBJ2-3; TCRdb indicates TRBD1, and absent DNA this call remains unverified. The CDR3 is made up of 14 amino acids. Per the germline V gene, CDR1 is SGHTA and CDR2 is FQGTGA.

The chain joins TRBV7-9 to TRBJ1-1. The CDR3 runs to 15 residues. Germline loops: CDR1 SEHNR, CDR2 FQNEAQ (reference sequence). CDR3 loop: CASSAHEGLNTEAFF.

CDR3 region: CASSQDKGQEAYEQYF. The rearrangement links TRBV14 to TRBJ2-7; TCRdb returns TRBD1, unconfirmable since there is no DNA. CDR1 is SGHDN and CDR2 is FVKESK in the germline V gene. The CDR3 consists of 16 residues.